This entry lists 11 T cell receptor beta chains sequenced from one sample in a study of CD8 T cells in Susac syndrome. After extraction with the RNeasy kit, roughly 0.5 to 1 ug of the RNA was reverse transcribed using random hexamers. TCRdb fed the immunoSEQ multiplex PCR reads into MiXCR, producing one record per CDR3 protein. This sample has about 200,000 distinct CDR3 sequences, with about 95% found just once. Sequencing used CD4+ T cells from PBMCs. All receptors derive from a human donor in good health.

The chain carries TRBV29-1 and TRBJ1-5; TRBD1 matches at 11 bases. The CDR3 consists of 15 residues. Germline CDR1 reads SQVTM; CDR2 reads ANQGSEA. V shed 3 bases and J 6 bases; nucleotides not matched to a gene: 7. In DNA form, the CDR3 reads TGCAGCGTTGACACCGGGACAGGGGGGGGTCAGCCCCAGCATTTT. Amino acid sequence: CSVDTGTGGGQPQHF. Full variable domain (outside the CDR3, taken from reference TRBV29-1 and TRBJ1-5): SAVISQKPSRDICQRGTSLTIQCQVDSQVTMMFWYRQQPGQSLTLIATANQGSEATYESGFVIDKFPISRPNLTFSTLTVSNMSPEDSSIYLCSVDTGTGGGQPQHFGDGTRLSIL.

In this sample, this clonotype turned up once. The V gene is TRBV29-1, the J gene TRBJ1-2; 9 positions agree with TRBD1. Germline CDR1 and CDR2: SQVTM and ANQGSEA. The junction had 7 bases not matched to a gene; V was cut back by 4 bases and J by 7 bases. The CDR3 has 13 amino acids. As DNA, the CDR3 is TGCAGCGTTGGGCACAGGGGGCAGCGTGGCTACACCTTC. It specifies CSVGHRGQRGYTF. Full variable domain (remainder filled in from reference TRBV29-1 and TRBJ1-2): SAVISQKPSRDICQRGTSLTIQCQVDSQVTMMFWYRQQPGQSLTLIATANQGSEATYESGFVIDKFPISRPNLTFSTLTVSNMSPEDSSIYLCSVGHRGQRGYTFGSGTRLTVV.

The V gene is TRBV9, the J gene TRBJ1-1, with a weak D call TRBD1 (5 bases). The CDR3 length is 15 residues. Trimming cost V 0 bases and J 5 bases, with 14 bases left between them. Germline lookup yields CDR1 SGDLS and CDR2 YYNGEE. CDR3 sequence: CASSVGDRRGTEAFF. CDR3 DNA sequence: TGTGCCAGCAGCGTAGGGGATCGGCGGGGGACTGAAGCTTTCTTT. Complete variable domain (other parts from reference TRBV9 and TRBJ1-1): DSGVTQTPKHLITATGQRVTLRCSPRSGDLSVYWYQQSLDQGLQFLIQYYNGEERAKGNILERFSAQQFPDLHSELNLSSLELGDSALYFCASSVGDRRGTEAFFGQGTRLTVV.

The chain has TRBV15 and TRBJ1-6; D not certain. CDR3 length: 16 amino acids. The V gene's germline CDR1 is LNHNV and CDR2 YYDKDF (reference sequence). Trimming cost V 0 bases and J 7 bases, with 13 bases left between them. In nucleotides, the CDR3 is TGTGCCACCAGCAGAGATCCCGCAGTCCAGAATTCACCCCTCCACTTT. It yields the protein CATSRDPAVQNSPLHF.

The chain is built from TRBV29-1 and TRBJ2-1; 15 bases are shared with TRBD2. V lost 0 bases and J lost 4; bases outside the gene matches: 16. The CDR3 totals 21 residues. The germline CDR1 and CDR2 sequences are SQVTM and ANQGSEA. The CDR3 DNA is TGCAGCGTTGAAGATCAGGGACTAGCGGGGGGCAATACCGACTTTTACAATGAGCAGTTCTTC. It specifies CSVEDQGLAGGNTDFYNEQFF.

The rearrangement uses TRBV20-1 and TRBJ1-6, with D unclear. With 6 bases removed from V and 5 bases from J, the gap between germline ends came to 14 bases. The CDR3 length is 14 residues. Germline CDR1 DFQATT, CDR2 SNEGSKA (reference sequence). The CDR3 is CSANQYADNSPLHF. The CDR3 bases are TGCAGTGCCAATCAATATGCAGATAATTCACCCCTCCACTTT.

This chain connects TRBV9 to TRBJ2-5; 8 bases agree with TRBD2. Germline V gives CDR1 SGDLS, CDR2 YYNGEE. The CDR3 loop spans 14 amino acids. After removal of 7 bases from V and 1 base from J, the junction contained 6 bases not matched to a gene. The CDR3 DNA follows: TGTGCCAGCGGAGGTAGCGGGATCCAAGAGACCCAGTACTTC. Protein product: CASGGSGIQETQYF.

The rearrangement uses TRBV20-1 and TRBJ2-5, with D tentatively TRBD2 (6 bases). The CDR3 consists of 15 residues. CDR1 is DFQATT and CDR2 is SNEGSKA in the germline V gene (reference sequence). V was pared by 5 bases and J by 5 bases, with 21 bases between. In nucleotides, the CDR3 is TGCAGTGCTTCCGGAGGGCAATGGGAATGGGAGACCCAGTACTTC. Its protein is CSASGGQWEWETQYF.

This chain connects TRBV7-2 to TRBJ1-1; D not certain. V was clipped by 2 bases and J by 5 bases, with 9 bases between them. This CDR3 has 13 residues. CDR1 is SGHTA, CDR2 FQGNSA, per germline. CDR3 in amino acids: CASSLLSETEAFF. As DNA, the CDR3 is TGTGCCAGCAGCTTACTTTCAGAGACTGAAGCTTTCTTT.

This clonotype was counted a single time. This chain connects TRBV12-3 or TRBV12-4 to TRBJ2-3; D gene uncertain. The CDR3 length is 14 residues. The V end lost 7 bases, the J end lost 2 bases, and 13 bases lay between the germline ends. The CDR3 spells CASTLYQNTDTQYF. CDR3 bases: TGTGCCAGCACCTTGTACCAAAACACAGATACGCAGTATTTT.

The CDR3: CASSYRDRSNSPLHF. The CDR3 DNA follows: TGTGCCAGCAGTTACCGTGACAGGAGTAATTCACCCCTCCACTTT. The chain is built from TRBV6-2 or TRBV6-3 and TRBJ1-6; TRBD1 is a possible D gene (6 bases). With 2 bases removed from V and 6 bases from J, the gap between germline ends came to 11 bases. Germline assignment: CDR1 MNHEY and CDR2 SVGEGT. This CDR3 is built from 15 residues.